This entry lists 32 T cell receptor beta chains sequenced from one sample in a study of blood T cells in healthy people across ages. Next came a second PCR, run for about 6 to 12 cycles, which used a sample-barcoded 5' primer along with a J-beta primer mix. TCRdb passed the 5' RACE reads through MiXCR, listing each CDR3 protein once. Of over 600,000 distinct CDR3 sequences in the sample, 21% are singletons; the top ten hold roughly 3.9%. The sequenced sample consisted of blood. The source is a man between 70 and 80 years old in good health.

There are a few counts of this clonotype. V usage is TRBV6-5 and J usage is TRBJ2-5; D gene ambiguous. CDR1 MNHEY and CDR2 SVGAGI come from the germline V gene. This CDR3 contains 15 residues. V was shortened by 2 bases and J by 0 bases, with 10 bases between the two germline ends. CDR3 region: CASSYRDGYQETQYF. The DNA of the CDR3 is TGTGCCAGCAGTTACAGAGACGGATACCAAGAGACCCAGTACTTC.

This clonotype turned up a few times. The CDR3 here is CATSDLRFSGWDPYEQYF. The CDR3 region has the DNA TGTGCCACCAGTGATTTGCGCTTCTCTGGGTGGGACCCCTACGAGCAGTACTTC. The chain couples TRBV24-1 to TRBJ2-5; D is tentatively TRBD1 or TRBD2 (5 bases each). The J call is doubtful: the DNA matches TRBJ2-7 better. This CDR3 is 18 amino acids long. Germline values: CDR1 KGHDR, CDR2 SFDVKD.

This clonotype was observed many times. V is TRBV5-1 and J is TRBJ2-7; 9 bases are a match to TRBD1. V dropped 2 bases and J dropped 3; count of bases not matched to a gene: 6. The germline V gene has CDR1 SGHRS and CDR2 YFSETQ. The CDR3 has 15 amino acids. The CDR3 region is CASSFTGTGYYEQYF. DNA for the CDR3: TGCGCCAGCAGCTTTACCGGGACAGGGTACTACGAGCAGTACTTC.

This clonotype was seen more than once but under ten times. V gene TRBV24-1 combines with J gene TRBJ2-3; no reliable D call. From germline, CDR1 is KGHDR and CDR2 SFDVKD. The V end was cut by 4 bases, the J end by 3 bases, with 19 bases between. The CDR3 length is 17 residues. CDR3 loop: CATSDSTLSDLTDTQYF. The DNA of the CDR3 is TGTGCCACCAGTGACTCTACCTTAAGCGACCTGACAGATACGCAGTATTTT.

This chain connects TRBV20-1 to TRBJ2-1; TRBD2 aligns across 8 bases. The CDR3 is 17 amino acids. Looked up from germline, CDR1 is DFQATT and CDR2 is SNEGSKA (reference sequence). J was trimmed by 4 bases and V by 0 bases; bases with no gene match: 11. The CDR3 is CSARDSLSGSTYNEQFF. DNA for the CDR3: TGCAGTGCTAGAGATTCCCTAAGCGGGAGTACTTACAATGAGCAGTTCTTC.

This clonotype was found a few times. This chain connects TRBV20-1 to TRBJ2-7; D is possibly TRBD2 (6 bases). Germline V CDR1 and CDR2: DFQATT, SNEGSKA (reference sequence). V gave up 4 bases and J gave up 0 bases, with 13 bases separating them. This CDR3 comprises 14 residues. The DNA of the CDR3 is TGCAGTGCTACTCTGGCGGGGAGCTCCTACGAGCAGTACTTC. It encodes CSATLAGSSYEQYF.

Ten or more counts support this clonotype. The rearrangement uses TRBV20-1 and TRBJ1-2, with 7 bases fitting TRBD1. There are 13 residues in the CDR3. The ends lost 2 bases at V and 3 bases at J; junction bases unmatched: 3. CDR1 DFQATT and CDR2 SNEGSKA come from the germline V gene (reference sequence). The CDR3 here is CSARTGEDYGYTF. The CDR3, as DNA: TGCAGTGCTAGAACAGGGGAAGACTATGGCTACACCTTC.

This clonotype has more than one count but fewer than ten. J is TRBJ2-1 and V is TRBV5-5; weak D call: TRBD1 (5 bases). CDR1 SGHKS and CDR2 YYEKEE come from the germline V gene (reference sequence). The V gene lost 1 base and the J gene lost 5 bases, with 13 bases spanning the gap. The CDR3 spans 15 residues. In DNA form, the CDR3 reads TGTGCCAGCAGCTTGCAGGGATCGACGAACAATGAGCAGTTCTTC. It specifies CASSLQGSTNNEQFF. The complete variable domain, with remaining parts taken from reference TRBV5-5 and TRBJ2-1, reads DAGVTQSPTHLIKTRGQQVTLRCSPISGHKSVSWYQQVLGQGPQFIFQYYEKEERGRGNFPDRFSARQFPNYSSELNVNALLLGDSALYLCASSLQGSTNNEQFFGPGTRLTVL.

V gene TRBV19 combines with J gene TRBJ1-4; D uncertain. The CDR3 runs to 15 residues. CDR1 is LNHDA, CDR2 SQIVND, per germline (reference sequence). Trimming took 9 bases from V and 1 from J, leaving 15 bases between them. DNA of the CDR3: TGTGCCAGACTTGAAGAGGCAGAAACTAATGAAAAACTGTTTTTT. This translates into CARLEEAETNEKLFF.

The genes are TRBV20-1 and TRBJ1-2, with D uncertain. In germline, CDR1 is DFQATT, CDR2 SNEGSKA (reference sequence). The CDR3 extends over 13 amino acids. V was clipped by 3 bases and J by 7 bases, with 15 bases between them. The CDR3 spells CSASEESVGGYTF. The CDR3 DNA is TGCAGTGCTAGTGAAGAGTCGGTGGGTGGCTACACCTTC.

V is TRBV4-1 and J is TRBJ1-1, with D possibly being TRBD1 (5 bases). Germline V gene sequence: CDR1 MGHRA, CDR2 YSYEKL. CDR3 size: 14 residues. V was cut by 5 bases and J by 7 bases, with 17 bases left in between. The CDR3 DNA sequence: TGCGCCAGCAGCGGCGGTTGGGGGTTCATTGAAGCTTTCTTT. Its protein product is CASSGGWGFIEAFF.

This clonotype was found many times. This rearrangement joins TRBV6-6 to TRBJ2-7, with D hard to call. Per germline, CDR1 MNHNY and CDR2 SVGAGI (reference sequence). V lost 6 bases to trimming and J lost 0 bases, with 15 bases between them. CDR3 length: 15 residues. The CDR3 DNA follows: TGTGCCAGCAGCCCGGTTAGCAGTTCCTCCTACGAGCAGTACTTC. It is translated as CASSPVSSSSYEQYF.

The chain recombines TRBV29-1 with TRBJ2-1; no firm D call. CDR1 and CDR2 (germline): SQVTM, ANQGSEA. The CDR3 loop spans 11 amino acids. V was shortened by 5 bases and J by 3 bases, with 5 bases between the two germline ends. CDR3 in DNA: TGCAGCGTTCCCCTCTACAATGAGCAGTTCTTC. This gives the protein CSVPLYNEQFF.

This chain connects TRBV9 to TRBJ2-7; TRBD1 matches at 7 bases. Unmatched junction bases numbered 14, after V lost 0 bases and J lost 2 bases. The length of the CDR3 is 18 residues. Germline CDR1 reads SGDLS; CDR2 reads YYNGEE. The CDR3 nucleotides are TGTGCCAGCAGCGTAGGGGTTACGGGACAGCAGAGAACCTACGAGCAGTACTTC. This translates into CASSVGVTGQQRTYEQYF.

This chain connects TRBV12-3 or TRBV12-4 to TRBJ2-7, with D perhaps given as TRBD1 or TRBD2 (5 bases each). The V end was cut by 3 bases, the J end by 4 bases, with 13 bases between. The CDR3 consists of 14 residues. The CDR3 sequence is CASSFAGAFYEQYF. The CDR3 DNA reads TGTGCCAGCAGTTTCGCCGGGGCCTTTTACGAGCAGTACTTC.

This clonotype was detected many times. This sequence joins TRBV5-1 and TRBJ2-3; D unclear. The CDR3 is made up of 15 amino acids. The V gene's germline CDR1 is SGHRS and CDR2 YFSETQ. V lost 4 bases, J lost 0 bases, and 12 bases lay in between. The CDR3 protein is CASSPTDPSTDTQYF. Written as DNA, the CDR3 is TGCGCCAGCAGCCCGACTGACCCTAGCACAGATACGCAGTATTTT.

This clonotype was counted between two and nine times. V and J are TRBV2 and TRBJ2-2; 9 bases are a match to TRBD2. Germline loops: CDR1 SNHLY, CDR2 FYNNEI. The CDR3 runs 16 residues. V was pared by 6 bases and J by 4 bases, with 9 bases of the junction left unmatched. The CDR3 DNA is TGTGCCAGCAGGCCACTGAGCGGGAGGTTCACCGGGGAGCTGTTTTTT. This translates into CASRPLSGRFTGELFF.

The V gene is TRBV3-1, the J gene TRBJ2-5; 7 nucleotides align to TRBD2. The DNA end favors TRBJ2-1, so the J call may be wrong. The CDR3 spans 14 residues. CDR1 is LGHDT and CDR2 is YNNKEL in the germline V gene (reference sequence). The CDR3 DNA reads as TGTGCCAGCAGCCAACTAGCGGTTGACAATGAGCAGTTCTTC. Protein product: CASSQLAVDNEQFF.

The sample holds many counts of this clonotype. J is TRBJ1-6 and V is TRBV20-1; 9 bases line up with TRBD1. The V gene end was trimmed by 4 bases and the J gene end by 8 bases; junction bases not matched to a gene: 3. Germline CDR1 is DFQATT and CDR2 is SNEGSKA (reference sequence). The CDR3 runs to 13 residues. CDR3 coding DNA: TGCAGTGCTACGGGACAGGGATATTCACCCCTCCACTTT. Protein: CSATGQGYSPLHF.

This clonotype appeared a few times. The chain employs TRBV28 and TRBJ2-1; weak D call: TRBD2 (5 bases). Judging by the DNA end, TRBJ2-7 fits better; the J call may be wrong. Germline V gene sequence: CDR1 MDHEN, CDR2 SYDVKM. This CDR3 comprises 13 residues. CDR3 residues: CASSKGLAGEQYF. The CDR3 region has the DNA TGTGCCAGCAGCAAAGGGCTAGCCGGCGAGCAGTACTTC.

The rearrangement joins TRBV2 to TRBJ2-2, with 10 bases that match TRBD2. Germline V lookup: CDR1 SNHLY, CDR2 FYNNEI. V dropped 5 bases and J dropped 3; count of bases not matched to a gene: 9. This CDR3 is 17 amino acids long. CDR3 region: CASSTKTSGRYTGELFF. The CDR3 DNA follows: TGTGCCAGCAGTACAAAGACTAGCGGGCGTTACACCGGGGAGCTGTTTTTT.

Regarding this clonotype: An end of the junction does not agree with germline; a read error may underlie this. The CDR3 region has the DNA TGTGCTAGCAGCCCCCCACCGATGAAGAACAATGAGCAGTTCTTC. Translation: CASSPPPMKNNEQFF. The chain links TRBV7-7 to TRBJ2-1; D gene ambiguous. CDR1 is SSHAT, CDR2 FNYEAQ, per germline (reference sequence). This CDR3 contains 15 residues.

A note on this clonotype: No conserved phenylalanine or tryptophan is present at the end of the CDR3, so a read error is the likely explanation. The V gene is TRBV12-3 or TRBV12-4, the J gene TRBJ2-7; possibly TRBD1 for D (6 bases). The CDR3 contains 12 residues. The V end lost 5 bases, the J end lost 3 bases, and 8 bases lay between the germline ends. The CDR3 sequence is CASSPDSYEQYL. CDR3 sequence (DNA): TGTGCCAGCAGTCCGGACAGCTACGAGCAGTACCTC.

This clonotype was observed a handful of times. V and J are TRBV7-9 and TRBJ2-1; tentative D call: TRBD2 (6 bases). The V gene's germline CDR1 is SEHNR and CDR2 FQNEAQ (reference sequence). The length of the CDR3 is 16 residues. The V gene lost 5 bases and the J gene lost 0 bases, with 14 bases spanning the gap. CDR3 DNA: TGTGCCAGCAGCACCTTAGCGGCGAGCTCCTACAATGAGCAGTTCTTC. Translation gives CASSTLAASSYNEQFF. Full variable domain (missing parts from reference TRBV7-9 and TRBJ2-1): DTGVSQNPRHKITKRGQNVTFRCDPISEHNRLYWYRQTLGQGPEFLTYFQNEAQLEKSRLLSDRFSAERPKGSFSTLEIQRTEQGDSAMYLCASSTLAASSYNEQFFGPGTRLTVL.

V gene TRBV4-2 combines with J gene TRBJ1-1; tentative D call: TRBD1 (5 bases). Germline V gene sequence: CDR1 LGHNA, CDR2 YNFKEQ. The germline V and J ends were trimmed by 1 base and 1 base, with 10 bases remaining between them. The CDR3 is made up of 15 amino acids. Here the CDR3 reads CASSQARQGNTEAFF. In DNA, the CDR3 is TGTGCCAGCAGCCAAGCAAGGCAGGGGAACACTGAAGCTTTCTTT.

V gene TRBV7-9 combines with J gene TRBJ1-1, with 10 bases matching TRBD1. Unmatched junction bases numbered 9, after V lost 6 bases and J lost 5 bases. Germline-derived CDR1 and CDR2 are SEHNR and FQNEAQ (reference sequence). CDR3 length: 15 amino acids. The CDR3 is CASRFQGQGGTEAFF. In DNA, the CDR3 is TGTGCCAGCAGATTCCAAGGACAGGGGGGGACTGAAGCTTTCTTT.

This chain uses TRBV2 with TRBJ2-3, with D perhaps given as TRBD1 or TRBD2 (5 bases each). With 6 bases removed from V and 0 bases from J, the gap between germline ends came to 13 bases. From germline, CDR1 is SNHLY and CDR2 FYNNEI. This CDR3 region has 15 residues. The CDR3 DNA is TGTGCCAGCAGGCCGGGACGGACAAGCACAGATACGCAGTATTTT. Its protein is CASRPGRTSTDTQYF.

This clonotype has only a few counts. The genes are TRBV29-1 and TRBJ2-5; 9 positions agree with TRBD1. This CDR3 region has 14 residues. Unmatched junction bases numbered 9, after V lost 6 bases and J lost 4 bases. The germline V gene encodes CDR1 SQVTM and CDR2 ANQGSEA. The CDR3 spells CSVWGTGRVETQYF. The CDR3, as DNA: TGCAGCGTGTGGGGGACAGGGCGAGTAGAGACCCAGTACTTC.

This clonotype was counted a few times. The rearrangement uses TRBV5-1 and TRBJ2-1, with D hard to call. Trimming removed 0 bases from V and 6 bases from J, with 16 bases in between. CDR3 length equals 16 residues. The germline CDR1 and CDR2 sequences are SGHRS and YFSETQ. Here the CDR3 DNA reads TGCGCCAGCAGCTTGGGGCCCACCCAATACGGCAATGAGCAGTTCTTC. Translating gives CASSLGPTQYGNEQFF.

This clonotype has ten or more counts. The chain recombines TRBV6-5 with TRBJ2-6; D not certain. This CDR3 is built from 14 residues. Looked up from germline, CDR1 is MNHEY and CDR2 is SVGAGI. Between the trimmed V and J ends, which lost 5 bases and 0 bases, there was a span of 5 bases. The DNA of the CDR3 is TGTGCCAGCAGTAGAAGCTCTGGGGCCAACGTCCTGACTTTC. It is translated as CASSRSSGANVLTF.

This clonotype was detected only a few times. The chain recombines TRBV20-1 with TRBJ2-4, with D possibly TRBD2 on 5 matching bases. V gave up 4 bases and J gave up 0 bases, with 10 bases separating them. CDR1 and CDR2 (germline): DFQATT, SNEGSKA (reference sequence). This CDR3 has 14 amino acids. The CDR3 reads CSATAGLAKNIQYF. The CDR3 DNA is TGCAGTGCTACTGCCGGACTAGCCAAAAACATTCAGTACTTC.

The sample holds many counts of this clonotype. V is TRBV7-3 and J is TRBJ2-5, with TRBD2 identical over 10 bases. The CDR3 extends over 15 amino acids. CDR1 and CDR2 from the germline V gene are SGHTA and FQGTGA. Trimming took 5 bases from V and 3 from J; bases not matched to a gene: 6. The CDR3 loop is CASSAAGLAKETQYF. In DNA, the CDR3 is TGTGCCAGCAGCGCCGCGGGACTAGCGAAAGAGACCCAGTACTTC. Filled out from reference TRBV7-3 and TRBJ2-5, the complete variable domain reads GAGVSQTPSNKVTEKGKYVELRCDPISGHTALYWYRQSLGQGPEFLIYFQGTGAADDSGLPNDRFFAVRPEGSVSTLKIQRTERGDSAVYLCASSAAGLAKETQYFGPGTRLLVL.